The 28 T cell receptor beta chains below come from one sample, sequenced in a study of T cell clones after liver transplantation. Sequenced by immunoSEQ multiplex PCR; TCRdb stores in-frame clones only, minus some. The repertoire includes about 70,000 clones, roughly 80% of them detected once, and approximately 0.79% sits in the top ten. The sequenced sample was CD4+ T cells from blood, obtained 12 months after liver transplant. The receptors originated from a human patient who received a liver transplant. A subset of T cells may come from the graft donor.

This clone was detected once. CDR3 in amino acids: CASSSLQETQYF. The CDR3 nucleotides read TGTGCCAGCAGTTCTCTCCAAGAGACCCAGTACTTC. The chain employs TRBV28 and TRBJ2-5; D unresolved. V was shortened by 4 bases and J by 1 base, with 4 bases between the two germline ends. The germline V gene encodes CDR1 MDHEN and CDR2 SYDVKM. This CDR3 has 12 amino acids.

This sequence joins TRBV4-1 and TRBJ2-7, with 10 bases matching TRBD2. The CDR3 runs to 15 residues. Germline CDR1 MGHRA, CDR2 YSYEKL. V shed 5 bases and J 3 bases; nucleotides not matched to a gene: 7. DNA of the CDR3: TGCGCCAGCAGCAGAGGGTCTAGCGGGAGCTACGAGCAGTACTTC. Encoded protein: CASSRGSSGSYEQYF.

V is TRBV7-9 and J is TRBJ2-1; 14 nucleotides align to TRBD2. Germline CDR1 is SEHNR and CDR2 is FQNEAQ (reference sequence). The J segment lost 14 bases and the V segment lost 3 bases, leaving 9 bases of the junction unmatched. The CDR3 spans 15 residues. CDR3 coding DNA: TGTGCCAGCAGCTTGCCGGGACTAGCGGGGGCCGCGGAGTTCTTC. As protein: CASSLPGLAGAAEFF.

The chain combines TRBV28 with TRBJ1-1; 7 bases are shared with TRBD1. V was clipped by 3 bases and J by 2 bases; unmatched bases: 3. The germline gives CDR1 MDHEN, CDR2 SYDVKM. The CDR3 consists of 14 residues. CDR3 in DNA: TGTGCCAGCAGTTTGACAGGGACCAACACTGAAGCTTTCTTT. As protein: CASSLTGTNTEAFF.

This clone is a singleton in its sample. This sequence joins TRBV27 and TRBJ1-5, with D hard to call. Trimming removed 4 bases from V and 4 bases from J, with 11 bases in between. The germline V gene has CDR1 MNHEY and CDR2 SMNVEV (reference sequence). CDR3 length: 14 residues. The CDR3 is CASSSSWVNQPQHF. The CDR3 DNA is TGTGCCAGCAGTTCCTCCTGGGTTAATCAGCCCCAGCATTTT.

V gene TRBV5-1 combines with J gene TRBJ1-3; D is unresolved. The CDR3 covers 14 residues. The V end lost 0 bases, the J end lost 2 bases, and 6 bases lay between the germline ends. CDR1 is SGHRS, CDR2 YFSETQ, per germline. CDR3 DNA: TGCGCCAGCAGCTTGGTAGGGACTGGAAACACCATATATTTT. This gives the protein CASSLVGTGNTIYF.

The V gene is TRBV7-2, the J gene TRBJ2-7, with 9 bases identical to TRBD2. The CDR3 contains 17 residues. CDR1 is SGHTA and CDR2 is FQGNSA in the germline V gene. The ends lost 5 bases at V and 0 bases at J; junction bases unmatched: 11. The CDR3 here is CASSRLAVMSSSYEQYF. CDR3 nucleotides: TGTGCCAGCAGCAGACTAGCGGTGATGTCCTCCTCCTACGAGCAGTACTTC.

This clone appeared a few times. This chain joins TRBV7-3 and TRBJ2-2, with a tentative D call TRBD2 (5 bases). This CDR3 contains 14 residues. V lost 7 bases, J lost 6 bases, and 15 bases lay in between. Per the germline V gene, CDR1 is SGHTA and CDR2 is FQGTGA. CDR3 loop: CASTVGPSSGELFF. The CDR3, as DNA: TGTGCCAGCACCGTAGGACCTAGCTCCGGGGAGCTGTTTTTT.

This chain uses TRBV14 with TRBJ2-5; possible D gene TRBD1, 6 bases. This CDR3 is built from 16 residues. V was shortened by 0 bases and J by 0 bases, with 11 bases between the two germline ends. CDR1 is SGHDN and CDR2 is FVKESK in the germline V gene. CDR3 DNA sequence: TGTGCCAGCAGCCAAGAGTACAGGGTGTACCAAGAGACCCAGTACTTC. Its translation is CASSQEYRVYQETQYF.

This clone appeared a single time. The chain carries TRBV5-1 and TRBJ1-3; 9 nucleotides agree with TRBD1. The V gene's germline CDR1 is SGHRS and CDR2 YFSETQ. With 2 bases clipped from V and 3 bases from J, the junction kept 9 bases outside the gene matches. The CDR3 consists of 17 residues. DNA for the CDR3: TGCGCCAGCAGCTTTACAGGGGGCGAAGGTGGTGGAAACACCATATATTTT. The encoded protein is CASSFTGGEGGGNTIYF.

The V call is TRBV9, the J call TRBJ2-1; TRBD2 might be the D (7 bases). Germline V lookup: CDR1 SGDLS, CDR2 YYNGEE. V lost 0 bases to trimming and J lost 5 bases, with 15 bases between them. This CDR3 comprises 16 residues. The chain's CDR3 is CASSVVGGADDNEQFF. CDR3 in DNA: TGTGCCAGCAGCGTAGTTGGGGGGGCTGACGACAATGAGCAGTTCTTC. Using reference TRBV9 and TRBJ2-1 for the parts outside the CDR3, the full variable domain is DSGVTQTPKHLITATGQRVTLRCSPRSGDLSVYWYQQSLDQGLQFLIQYYNGEERAKGNILERFSAQQFPDLHSELNLSSLELGDSALYFCASSVVGGADDNEQFFGPGTRLTVL.

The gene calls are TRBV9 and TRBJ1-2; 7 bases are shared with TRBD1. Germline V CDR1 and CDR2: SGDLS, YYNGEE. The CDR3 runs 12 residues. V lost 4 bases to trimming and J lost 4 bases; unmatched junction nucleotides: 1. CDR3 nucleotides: TGTGCCAGCAGCAGGGACAGCTATGGCTACACCTTC. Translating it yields CASSRDSYGYTF. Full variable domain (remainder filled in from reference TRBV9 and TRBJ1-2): DSGVTQTPKHLITATGQRVTLRCSPRSGDLSVYWYQQSLDQGLQFLIQYYNGEERAKGNILERFSAQQFPDLHSELNLSSLELGDSALYFCASSRDSYGYTFGSGTRLTVV.

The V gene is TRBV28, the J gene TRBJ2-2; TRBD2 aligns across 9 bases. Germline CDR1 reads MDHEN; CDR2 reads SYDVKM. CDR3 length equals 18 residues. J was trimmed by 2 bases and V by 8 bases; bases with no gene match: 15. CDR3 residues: CASGRVAGVGYNTGELFF. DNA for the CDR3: TGTGCCAGCGGCCGCGTAGCGGGAGTCGGGTACAACACCGGGGAGCTGTTTTTT.

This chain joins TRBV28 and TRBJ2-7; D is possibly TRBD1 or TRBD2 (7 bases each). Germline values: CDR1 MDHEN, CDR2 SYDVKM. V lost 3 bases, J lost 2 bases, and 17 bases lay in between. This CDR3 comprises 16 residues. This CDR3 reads CASSFPGQAGAYEQYF. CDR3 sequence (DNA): TGTGCCAGCAGTTTCCCCGGACAGGCGGGGGCCTACGAGCAGTACTTC.

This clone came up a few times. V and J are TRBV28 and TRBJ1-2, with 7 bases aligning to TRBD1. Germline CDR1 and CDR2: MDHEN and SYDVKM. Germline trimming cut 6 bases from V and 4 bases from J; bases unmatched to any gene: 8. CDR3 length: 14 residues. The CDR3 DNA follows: TGTGCCAGCAGACCCCAGGGGGTAGTCTATGGCTACACCTTC. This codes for CASRPQGVVYGYTF.

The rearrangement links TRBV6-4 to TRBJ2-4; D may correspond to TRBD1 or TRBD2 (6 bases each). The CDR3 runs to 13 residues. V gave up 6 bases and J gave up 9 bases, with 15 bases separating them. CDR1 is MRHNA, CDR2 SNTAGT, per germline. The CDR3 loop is CASSYSQGGIQYF. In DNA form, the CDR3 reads TGTGCCAGCAGCTATTCACAGGGAGGCATTCAGTACTTC.

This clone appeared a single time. This chain's CDR3 is CASSSAQRGTDTQYF. CDR3 DNA: TGTGCCAGCAGCTCCGCCCAACGGGGGACAGATACGCAGTATTTT. The chain employs TRBV5-6 and TRBJ2-3; D may be TRBD2 (6 bases). This CDR3 has 15 amino acids. With 3 bases removed from V and 3 bases from J, the gap between germline ends came to 14 bases. Germline loops: CDR1 SGHDT, CDR2 YYEEEE. The complete variable domain, with remaining parts taken from reference TRBV5-6 and TRBJ2-3, reads DAGVTQSPTHLIKTRGQQVTLRCSPKSGHDTVSWYQQALGQGPQFIFQYYEEEERQRGNFPDRFSGHQFPNYSSELNVNALLLGDSALYLCASSSAQRGTDTQYFGPGTRLTVL.

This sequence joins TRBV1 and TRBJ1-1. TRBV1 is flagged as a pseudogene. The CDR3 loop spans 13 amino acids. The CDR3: CTSSPGWSTEAFF. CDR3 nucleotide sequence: TGCACCAGCAGCCCTGGGTGGTCCACTGAAGCTTTCTTT.

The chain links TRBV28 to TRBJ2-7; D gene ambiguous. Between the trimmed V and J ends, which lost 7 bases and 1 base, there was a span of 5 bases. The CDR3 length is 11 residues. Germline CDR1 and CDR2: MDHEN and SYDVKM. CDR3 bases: TGTGCCAGCACAGGATCCTACGAGCAGTACTTC. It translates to CASTGSYEQYF.

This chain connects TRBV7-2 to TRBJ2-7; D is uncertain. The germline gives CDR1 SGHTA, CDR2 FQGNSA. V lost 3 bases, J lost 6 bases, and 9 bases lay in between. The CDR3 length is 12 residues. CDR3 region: CASSFNGREQYF. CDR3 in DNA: TGTGCCAGCAGCTTTAATGGGCGCGAGCAGTACTTC.

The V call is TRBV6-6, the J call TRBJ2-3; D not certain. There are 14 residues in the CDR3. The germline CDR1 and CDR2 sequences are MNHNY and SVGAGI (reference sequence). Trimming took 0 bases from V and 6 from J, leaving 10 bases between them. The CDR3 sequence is CASSYSDRADTQYF. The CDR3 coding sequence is TGTGCCAGCAGTTACTCCGACCGTGCCGATACGCAGTATTTT.

The CDR3: CASSSADSNYGYTF. The CDR3, as DNA: TGTGCCAGCAGCTCAGCGGACAGTAACTATGGCTACACCTTC. The chain uses TRBV28 and TRBJ1-2, with a possible D match to TRBD1 (6 bases). V dropped 6 bases and J dropped 1 base, with 12 bases sitting between them. The V gene's germline CDR1 is MDHEN and CDR2 SYDVKM. This CDR3 comprises 14 residues.

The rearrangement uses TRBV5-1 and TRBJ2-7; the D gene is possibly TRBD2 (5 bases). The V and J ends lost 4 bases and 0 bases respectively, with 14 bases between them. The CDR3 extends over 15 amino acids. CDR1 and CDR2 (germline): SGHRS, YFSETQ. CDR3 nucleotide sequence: TGCGCCAGCAGCCCGCCGAGGGAGAGCTCCTACGAGCAGTACTTC. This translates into CASSPPRESSYEQYF.

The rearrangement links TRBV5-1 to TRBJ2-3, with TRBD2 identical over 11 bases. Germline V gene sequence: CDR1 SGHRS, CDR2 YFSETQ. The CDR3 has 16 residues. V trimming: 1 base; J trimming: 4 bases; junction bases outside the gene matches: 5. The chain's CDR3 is CASSLKVAGGADTQYF. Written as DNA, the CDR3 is TGCGCCAGCAGCTTGAAAGTAGCGGGAGGGGCAGATACGCAGTATTTT.

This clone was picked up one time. The CDR3 sequence is CSARGFSGNTIYF. The CDR3, as DNA: TGCAGCGCACGGGGGTTCTCTGGAAACACCATATATTTT. The rearrangement links TRBV29-1 to TRBJ1-3; D might be TRBD1 (5 bases). The CDR3 covers 13 residues. V was clipped by 7 bases and J by 0 bases, with 10 bases between them. Germline assignment: CDR1 SQVTM and CDR2 ANQGSEA.

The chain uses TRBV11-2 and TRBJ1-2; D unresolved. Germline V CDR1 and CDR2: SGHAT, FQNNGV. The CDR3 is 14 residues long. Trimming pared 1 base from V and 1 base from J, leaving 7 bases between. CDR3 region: CASSLGGNNYGYTF. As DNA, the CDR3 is TGTGCCAGCAGCTTAGGAGGGAATAACTATGGCTACACCTTC. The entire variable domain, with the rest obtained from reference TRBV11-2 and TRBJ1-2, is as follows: EAGVAQSPRYKIIEKRQSVAFWCNPISGHATLYWYQQILGQGPKLLIQFQNNGVVDDSQLPKDRFSAERLKGVDSTLKIQPAKLEDSAVYLCASSLGGNNYGYTFGSGTRLTVV.

The CDR3: CASTRVTVDTIYF. The CDR3, as DNA: TGTGCCAGCACCCGAGTCACGGTGGACACCATATATTTT. V usage is TRBV2 and J usage is TRBJ1-3; the D is unclear. The germline V gene encodes CDR1 SNHLY and CDR2 FYNNEI. The CDR3 is made up of 13 amino acids. V was pared by 7 bases and J by 8 bases, with 15 bases between.

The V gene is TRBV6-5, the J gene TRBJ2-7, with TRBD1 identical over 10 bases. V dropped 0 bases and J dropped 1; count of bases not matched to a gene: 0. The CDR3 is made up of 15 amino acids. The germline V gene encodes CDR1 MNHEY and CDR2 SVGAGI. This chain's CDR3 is CASSYSGQGSYEQYF. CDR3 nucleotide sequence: TGTGCCAGCAGTTACTCGGGACAGGGGTCCTACGAGCAGTACTTC.